The rows below give T cell receptor beta chains drawn from one sample of a study of CD4 T cells in relation to SARS-CoV-2 and coronaviruses. Their antigen targets remain unknown. The table came from immunoSEQ multiplex PCR; TCRdb's copy has only in-frame clones and leaves some out. The sample gives 35,000 to 40,000 clones, approximately 86% of which show up once; 3.5% to 5.5% is in the top ten. The sample taken for sequencing was naive CD4+ T cells from PBMCs, cultured in vitro. These receptor sequences come from an adult with COVID-19. Both conserved end residues are part of each CDR3. Each record gives: clone size, J gene, D gene, V gene, CDR3 protein, CDR3 DNA. The D gene is left open where the match is weak. Where a row states a size, it is once, few, many or the class of an expanded clone; other rows omit it.

clone_size: .; j_call: TRBJ2-5; d_call: TRBD2; v_call: TRBV30; cdr3_aa: CAWSAGLAGETQYF; cdr3_nt: TGTGCCTGGAGTGCAGGACTAGCGGGAGAGACCCAGTACTTC
clone_size: .; j_call: TRBJ2-1; d_call: .; v_call: TRBV19; cdr3_aa: CASRPNENNEQFF; cdr3_nt: TGTGCCAGTCGGCCGAACGAGAACAATGAGCAGTTCTTC
clone_size: .; j_call: TRBJ2-7; d_call: TRBD1; v_call: TRBV4-1; cdr3_aa: CASRNPGTGEFEQYF; cdr3_nt: TGCGCCAGCAGAAACCCCGGGACAGGGGAATTTGAGCAGTACTTC
clone_size: .; j_call: TRBJ2-7; d_call: .; v_call: TRBV11-2; cdr3_aa: CASSLVAGLTYEQYF; cdr3_nt: TGTGCCAGCAGCTTAGTCGCAGGCCTTACCTACGAGCAGTACTTC
clone_size: .; j_call: TRBJ1-1; d_call: TRBD1; v_call: TRBV24-1; cdr3_aa: CATSESGGANTEAFF; cdr3_nt: TGTGCCACCAGTGAGTCAGGGGGCGCGAACACTGAAGCTTTCTTT
clone_size: .; j_call: TRBJ2-5; d_call: .; v_call: TRBV10-3; cdr3_aa: CAISGTAYQETQYF; cdr3_nt: TGTGCCATCAGTGGGACAGCGTACCAAGAGACCCAGTACTTC
clone_size: few; j_call: TRBJ2-6; d_call: .; v_call: TRBV7-9; cdr3_aa: CASSPTSGANVLTF; cdr3_nt: TGTGCCAGCAGCCCCACTAGTGGGGCCAACGTCCTGACTTTC
clone_size: .; j_call: TRBJ2-5; d_call: .; v_call: TRBV5-1; cdr3_aa: CASSLSGLGGILQETQYF; cdr3_nt: TGCGCCAGCAGCTTGTCGGGTCTCGGTGGGATCCTCCAAGAGACCCAGTACTTC
clone_size: .; j_call: TRBJ1-2; d_call: TRBD1; v_call: TRBV5-1; cdr3_aa: CASSLAPTGLGYTF; cdr3_nt: TGCGCCAGCAGCTTGGCCCCGACAGGGCTCGGCTACACCTTC
clone_size: .; j_call: TRBJ1-2; d_call: TRBD1; v_call: TRBV3-1/TRBV3-2; cdr3_aa: CASSLTGNYGYTF; cdr3_nt: TGTGCCAGCAGCCTGACAGGGAACTATGGCTACACCTTC
clone_size: .; j_call: TRBJ2-7; d_call: .; v_call: TRBV5-5; cdr3_aa: CASSLYPTGGYEQYF; cdr3_nt: TGTGCCAGCAGCTTGTACCCAACTGGGGGATACGAGCAGTACTTC
clone_size: .; j_call: TRBJ2-5; d_call: TRBD2; v_call: TRBV5-1; cdr3_aa: CASSLLTAGGWKETQYF; cdr3_nt: TGCGCCAGCAGCTTGTTGACAGCCGGGGGGTGGAAAGAGACCCAGTACTTC
clone_size: .; j_call: TRBJ1-6; d_call: TRBD1; v_call: TRBV28; cdr3_aa: CASSPTGRSPLHF; cdr3_nt: TGTGCCAGCAGTCCGACAGGGAGGTCACCCCTCCACTTT
clone_size: .; j_call: TRBJ2-5; d_call: .; v_call: TRBV6-4; cdr3_aa: CASSPGAQETQYF; cdr3_nt: TGTGCCAGCAGCCCGGGAGCCCAAGAGACCCAGTACTTC
clone_size: few; j_call: TRBJ1-6; d_call: TRBD1; v_call: TRBV7-8; cdr3_aa: CASSNRQGAGNSPLHF; cdr3_nt: TGTGCCAGCAGCAACAGACAGGGCGCGGGAAATTCACCCCTCCACTTT
clone_size: .; j_call: TRBJ2-1; d_call: TRBD2; v_call: TRBV29-1; cdr3_aa: CSVSGRFYNEQFF; cdr3_nt: TGCAGCGTCAGCGGGAGGTTTTACAATGAGCAGTTCTTC
clone_size: .; j_call: TRBJ2-7; d_call: .; v_call: TRBV9; cdr3_aa: CASSAGLLPTYEQYF; cdr3_nt: TGTGCCAGCAGCGCAGGGCTCTTACCTACCTACGAGCAGTACTTC
clone_size: .; j_call: TRBJ2-7; d_call: .; v_call: TRBV9; cdr3_aa: CASSVQDGNYEQYF; cdr3_nt: TGTGCCAGCAGCGTACAGGACGGAAACTACGAGCAGTACTTC
clone_size: .; j_call: TRBJ2-1; d_call: .; v_call: TRBV3-1/TRBV3-2; cdr3_aa: CASSQSLRAEQFF; cdr3_nt: TGTGCCAGCAGCCAATCTTTGAGGGCAGAGCAGTTCTTC
clone_size: .; j_call: TRBJ2-3; d_call: .; v_call: TRBV28; cdr3_aa: CASGPRTDTQYF; cdr3_nt: TGTGCCAGCGGACCACGCACAGATACGCAGTATTTT
clone_size: .; j_call: TRBJ1-1; d_call: .; v_call: TRBV25-1; cdr3_aa: CASSGTWGEEAFF; cdr3_nt: TGTGCCAGCAGTGGAACCTGGGGGGAGGAAGCTTTCTTT